Below, 2 T cell receptor beta chains from the same sample are listed, as sequenced in a study of T cell responses to AZD1222 COVID-19 vaccine. TCRdb's copy holds only in-frame clones and misses some; the assay was immunoSEQ multiplex PCR. The table has some 74,000 clones, around 82% seen once; the top ten hold roughly a fifth. The material sequenced was peripheral blood, taken on day 0 of AZD1222 vaccination. The receptors were gathered from an adult in good health.

V usage is TRBV28 and J usage is TRBJ1-2, with a possible D match to TRBD1 (6 bases). Deletions cut 4 bases from V and 4 bases from J, with 16 bases between. The germline V gene has CDR1 MDHEN and CDR2 SYDVKM. This CDR3 is built from 15 residues. The CDR3 loop reads CASSSGGQSSYGYTF. CDR3 DNA: TGTGCCAGCAGTTCAGGCGGACAGAGTTCCTATGGCTACACCTTC.

The chain has TRBV7-9 and TRBJ1-1; the match to TRBD1 covers 9 bases. The CDR3 sequence is 14 residues long. The germline V gene encodes CDR1 SEHNR and CDR2 FQNEAQ (reference sequence). V gave up 4 bases and J gave up 5 bases; unmatched junction bases: 5. The CDR3 here is CASSSTGGKTEAFF. The CDR3 DNA follows: TGTGCCAGCAGCTCAACAGGGGGCAAAACTGAAGCTTTCTTT.